This T cell receptor beta chain stems from a study of T cell responses to AZD1222 COVID-19 vaccine. Study-level findings and limits: Most donors were white British and more were female, and clonal diversity was possibly underestimated. Unmutated variant regions reportedly attract nearly half of all spike-specific TCRs. Across the whole spike, CD4 TCRs peaked at regions 160-218 and 743-854.

Germline V gene lookup returns CDR1 SGDLS and CDR2 YYNGEE. The CDR3 consists of 13 residues. V gave up 0 bases and J gave up 2 bases, with 5 bases separating them. On this clone itself: The antigen is not known. Other DNA variants within this sample encode the same CDR3.

Sequencing used immunoSEQ multiplex PCR; TCRdb keeps in-frame clones, though not all of them. The sample holds approximately 300,000 clones, 94% seen once. The sample was peripheral blood, taken 28 days after the second AZD1222 dose. The receptor was derived from an adult who received the AZD1222 COVID-19 vaccine. The chain carries TRBV9 and TRBJ2-5; D is unclear. CDR3 nucleotide sequence: TGTGCCAGCAGCGTAGGTCCGCAAGAGACCCAGTACTTC. Encoded protein: CASSVGPQETQYF.